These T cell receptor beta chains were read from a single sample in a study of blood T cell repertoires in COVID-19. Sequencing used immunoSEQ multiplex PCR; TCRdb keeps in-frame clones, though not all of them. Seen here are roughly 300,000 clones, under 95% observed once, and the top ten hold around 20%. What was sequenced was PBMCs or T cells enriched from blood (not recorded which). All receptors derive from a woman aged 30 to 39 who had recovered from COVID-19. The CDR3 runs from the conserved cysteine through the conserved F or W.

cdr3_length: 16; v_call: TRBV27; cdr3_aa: CASSLASGSNSGEQFF
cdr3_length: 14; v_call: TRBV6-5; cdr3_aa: CASAGSASVYEQYF
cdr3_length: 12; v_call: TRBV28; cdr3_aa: CASSLRVDEQYF
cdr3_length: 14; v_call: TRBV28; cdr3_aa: CASSLLAGAYEQYF
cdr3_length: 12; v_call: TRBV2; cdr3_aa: CARGPPYGRQYF
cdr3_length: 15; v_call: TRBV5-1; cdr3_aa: CASSYGLAGTGELFF
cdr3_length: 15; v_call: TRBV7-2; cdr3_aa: CASSWPDRSPTEAFF
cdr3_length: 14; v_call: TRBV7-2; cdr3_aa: CASSWEHLNTEAFF
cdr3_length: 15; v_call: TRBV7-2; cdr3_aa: CASSSPGRRYYEQYF
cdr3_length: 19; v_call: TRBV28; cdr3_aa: CASSPTSGTGTRSNQPQHF
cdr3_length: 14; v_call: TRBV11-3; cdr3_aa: CASSPGTGNNEQFF
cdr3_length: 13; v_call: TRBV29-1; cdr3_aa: CSASAGSYNEQFF
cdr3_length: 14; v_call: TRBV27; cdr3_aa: CASRPDRLNTEAFF
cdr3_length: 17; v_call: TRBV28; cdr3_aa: CASAYPPSGRFTYEQYF